This TCR beta chain was identified during a study of CD8 T cells in Susac syndrome. The CDR3 loop spans 19 amino acids. Germline CDR1 is SNHLY and CDR2 is FYNNEI. V was shortened by 8 bases and J by 4 bases, with 30 bases between the two germline ends. When the RNA was reverse transcribed, random hexamers were used with an input of about 0.5 to 1 ug. Each CDR3 protein gets one entry after TCRdb re-called the immunoSEQ multiplex PCR reads with MiXCR. The table lists around 280,000 distinct CDR3 sequences, 92% of them singletons, with about 0.07% in the top ten. This clonotype was sampled from a human donor with multiple sclerosis. The chain couples TRBV2 to TRBJ2-1, with D perhaps being TRBD1 or TRBD2 (7 bases each). The source material was CD4+ T cells from PBMCs. CDR3 sequence (DNA): TGTGCCAGCGGAGACAACAGGGGCCGGGGGGCTGCGGAATACAATGAGCAGTTCTTC. Translating it yields CASGDNRGRGAAEYNEQFF.